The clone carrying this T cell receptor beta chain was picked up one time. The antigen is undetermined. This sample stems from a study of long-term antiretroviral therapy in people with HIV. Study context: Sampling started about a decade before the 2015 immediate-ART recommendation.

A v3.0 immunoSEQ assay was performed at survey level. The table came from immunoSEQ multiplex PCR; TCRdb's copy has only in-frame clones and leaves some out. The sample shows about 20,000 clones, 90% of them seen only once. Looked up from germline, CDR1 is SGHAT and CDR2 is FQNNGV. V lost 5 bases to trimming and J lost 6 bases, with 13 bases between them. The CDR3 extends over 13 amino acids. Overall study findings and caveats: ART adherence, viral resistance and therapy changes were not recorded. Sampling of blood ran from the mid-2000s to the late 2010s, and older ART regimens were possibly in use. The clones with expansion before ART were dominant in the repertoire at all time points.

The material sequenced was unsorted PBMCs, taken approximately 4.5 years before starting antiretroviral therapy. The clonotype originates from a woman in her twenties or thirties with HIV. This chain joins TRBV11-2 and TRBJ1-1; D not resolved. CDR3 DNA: TGTGCCAGCAGCCAAGGAGGGCACCCTGAAGCTTTCTTT. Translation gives CASSQGGHPEAFF.